The 23 T cell receptor beta chains reported below all come from one sample, sequenced in a study of blood T cell repertoires in COVID-19. Profiling relied on immunoSEQ multiplex PCR, and the TCRdb table lists in-frame clones only, not all of them. The sample shows approximately 230,000 clones, around 85% of them seen only once. Sample: peripheral blood. The receptors originated from a woman in her thirties or forties with active or convalescent COVID-19.

Only a few counts were recorded for this clone. The chain carries TRBV21-1 and TRBJ1-1; the DNA was not compared with TRBD1, the D call given in the table. TRBV21-1 is a listed pseudogene. This CDR3 is built from 16 residues. Here the CDR3 DNA reads TGTGCCAGCAGCAAAGCGAAGGGCACAGGGGGAACTGAAGCTTTCTTT. Its protein is CASSKAKGTGGTEAFF.

V is TRBV6-5 and J is TRBJ1-2, with D possibly TRBD1 on 5 matching bases. V lost 0 bases to trimming and J lost 6 bases, with 17 bases between them. Per the germline V gene, CDR1 is MNHEY and CDR2 is SVGAGI. This CDR3 has 16 residues. The DNA of the CDR3 is TGTGCCAGCAGTTACTCGCTGCGGACAACCAGAGATGGCTACACCTTC. Encoded protein: CASSYSLRTTRDGYTF.

This rearrangement joins TRBV5-1 to TRBJ1-1; D not certain. Trimming removed 7 bases at V and 1 base at J, with 14 bases between. The CDR3 length is 14 residues. CDR1 is SGHRS, CDR2 YFSETQ, per germline. The CDR3 DNA reads as TGCGCCAGCTCTGTCCTTGAGGGGAACACTGAAGCTTTCTTT. Residues: CASSVLEGNTEAFF.

The rearrangement links TRBV2 to TRBJ1-5, with D hard to call. The CDR3 has 15 amino acids. V shed 0 bases and J shed 8 bases, with 14 bases lying between them. Germline V gives CDR1 SNHLY, CDR2 FYNNEI. The CDR3 protein is CASSEAPPSAKPQHF. DNA for the CDR3: TGTGCCAGCAGTGAAGCCCCTCCCAGCGCAAAGCCCCAGCATTTT.

This clone was seen only once. The chain recombines TRBV14 with TRBJ1-4, with 7 nucleotides matching TRBD1. Per the germline V gene, CDR1 is SGHDN and CDR2 is FVKESK. This CDR3 has 14 amino acids. V lost 4 bases and J lost 8; bases outside the gene matches: 7. CDR3 sequence: CASSLRTGGEKLFF. DNA of the CDR3: TGTGCCAGCAGCCTGAGGACAGGCGGGGAAAAACTGTTTTTT.

The J gene is TRBJ1-2, the V gene TRBV11-1; D is perhaps TRBD1 (5 bases). V was shortened by 6 bases and J by 7 bases, with 12 bases between the two germline ends. This CDR3 has 12 amino acids. Germline-derived CDR1 and CDR2 are SGHAT and FQDESV (reference sequence). CDR3 sequence: CASSNPQGGYTF. Written as DNA, the CDR3 is TGTGCCAGCAGTAACCCCCAGGGTGGCTACACCTTC.

The V call is TRBV5-6, the J call TRBJ1-1; 9 nucleotides match TRBD1. Trimming at V came to 5 bases and at J to 4 bases, leaving 3 bases not matched to a gene. Germline CDR1 and CDR2: SGHDT and YYEEEE. The CDR3 is 13 residues long. CDR3 nucleotides: TGTGCCAGCAGTCGGGACAGGGCCACTGAAGCTTTCTTT. The encoded protein is CASSRDRATEAFF.

V usage is TRBV14 and J usage is TRBJ1-3, with D perhaps TRBD1 (5 bases). With 4 bases removed from V and 0 bases from J, the gap between germline ends came to 16 bases. The V gene's germline CDR1 is SGHDN and CDR2 FVKESK. CDR3 length: 17 amino acids. The CDR3 here is CASSRIDRTPSGNTIYF. CDR3 coding DNA: TGTGCCAGCAGCCGGATCGACAGAACCCCCTCTGGAAACACCATATATTTT.

The chain recombines TRBV19 with TRBJ2-7; 9 positions match TRBD1. Trimming took 6 bases from V and 3 from J; bases not matched to a gene: 6. This CDR3 is built from 14 residues. Germline values: CDR1 LNHDA, CDR2 SQIVND (reference sequence). Written as DNA, the CDR3 is TGTGCCAGTAGCCCCCCGGACAGGGGCTACGAGCAGTACGTC. Translation: CASSPPDRGYEQYV.

The J gene is TRBJ2-5, the V gene TRBV5-4; D perhaps matches TRBD2 (6 bases). The CDR3 has 14 amino acids. Trimming left V 2 bases short and J 2 bases short, with 10 bases between. Germline V gene data show CDR1 as SGHNT and CDR2 as YYREEE (reference sequence). The CDR3 is CASSLRELQETQYF. The CDR3 DNA is TGTGCCAGCAGCTTACGGGAGCTTCAAGAGACCCAGTACTTC.

The J gene is TRBJ1-1, the V gene TRBV29-1; TRBD1 aligns across 8 bases. With V trimmed by 8 bases and J by 3 bases, 11 bases remained unmatched. The CDR3 has 14 residues. Germline values: CDR1 SQVTM, CDR2 ANQGSEA. Here the CDR3 DNA reads TGCAGCTTCCACAGGGGGGTGTTAGACACTGAAGCTTTCTTT. It yields the protein CSFHRGVLDTEAFF.

The CDR3 spells CAIRAGQGASYTF. DNA for the CDR3: TGTGCCATCAGGGCCGGACAGGGGGCCAGCTACACCTTC. This chain connects TRBV10-3 to TRBJ1-2, with TRBD1 matching over 11 bases. The CDR3 is made up of 13 amino acids. V shed 6 bases, J shed 9 bases, and the junction held 6 bases outside the gene matches. Germline CDR1 is ENHRY and CDR2 is SYGVKD.

The chain couples TRBV7-3 to TRBJ2-2; 9 bases fit TRBD1. Germline loops: CDR1 SGHTA, CDR2 FQGTGA. The CDR3 extends over 15 amino acids. The V segment lost 5 bases and the J segment 6 bases; nucleotides outside the gene matches: 7. CDR3 coding DNA: TGTGCCAGCAGCCAAACAGGGGGCGCCGCCGGGGAGCTGTTTTTT. It encodes CASSQTGGAAGELFF. Full variable domain (remainder filled in from reference TRBV7-3 and TRBJ2-2): GAGVSQTPSNKVTEKGKYVELRCDPISGHTALYWYRQSLGQGPEFLIYFQGTGAADDSGLPNDRFFAVRPEGSVSTLKIQRTERGDSAVYLCASSQTGGAAGELFFGEGSRLTVL.

This clone was seen once. The chain links TRBV5-1 to TRBJ1-4; TRBD1 might be the D (6 bases). The ends were cut back, 4 bases at V and 5 bases at J, with 15 bases in the middle. Germline lookup yields CDR1 SGHRS and CDR2 YFSETQ. This CDR3 spans 15 amino acids. As DNA, the CDR3 is TGCGCCAGCAGCCCTGGAGCTCAGGGGAATGAAAAACTGTTTTTT. Translation: CASSPGAQGNEKLFF. The entire variable domain, with the rest obtained from reference TRBV5-1 and TRBJ1-4, is as follows: KAGVTQTPRYLIKTRGQQVTLSCSPISGHRSVSWYQQTPGQGLQFLFEYFSETQRNKGNFPGRFSGRQFSNSRSEMNVSTLELGDSALYLCASSPGAQGNEKLFFGSGTQLSVL.

The chain recombines TRBV21-1 with TRBJ2-7; the table's D call TRBD1 went unverified against the DNA. TRBV21-1 is described as a pseudogene. The CDR3 totals 18 residues. The CDR3 sequence: CASSKGSPGTVFSYEQYV. CDR3 in DNA: TGTGCCAGCAGCAAAGGATCCCCCGGGACAGTATTTTCCTACGAGCAGTACGTC.

The rearrangement joins TRBV6-2 or TRBV6-3 to TRBJ2-7, with TRBD1 identical over 7 bases. Trimming cost V 3 bases and J 0 bases; bases outside gene matches: 5. CDR1 and CDR2 from the germline V gene are MNHEY and SVGEGT. This CDR3 is built from 15 residues. The CDR3 loop is CASSYFRDSSYEQYF. DNA of the CDR3: TGTGCCAGCAGTTATTTCCGGGACAGCTCCTACGAGCAGTACTTC.

The V gene is TRBV10-2, the J gene TRBJ1-6; D remains ambiguous. The V end lost 5 bases, the J end lost 2 bases, and 7 bases lay between the germline ends. The germline V gene encodes CDR1 WSHSY and CDR2 SAAADI. This CDR3 has 14 amino acids. The chain's CDR3 is CASSRSTYNSPLHF. The CDR3 DNA sequence: TGCGCCAGCAGTCGGTCCACCTATAATTCACCCCTCCACTTT.

The rearrangement uses TRBV5-1 and TRBJ1-1; 10 positions agree with TRBD1. This CDR3 is built from 13 residues. Germline V gene data show CDR1 as SGHRS and CDR2 as YFSETQ. Trimming at V came to 4 bases and at J to 6 bases, leaving 3 bases not matched to a gene. The DNA of the CDR3 is TGCGCCAGCAGCCTGGGACAGGGGCCTGAAGCTTTCTTT. Encoded protein: CASSLGQGPEAFF.

This clone was picked up a small number of times. This chain connects TRBV7-3 to TRBJ1-6; D is unclear. V lost 5 bases and J lost 1, with 12 bases in between. The CDR3 spans 16 residues. The germline V gene encodes CDR1 SGHTA and CDR2 FQGTGA. Written as DNA, the CDR3 is TGTGCCAGCAGCCCGGGAGTAGGATCCTATAATTCACCCCTCCACTTT. This translates into CASSPGVGSYNSPLHF.

In its sample, this clone was seen once. The chain carries TRBV5-8 and TRBJ2-5, with 9 bases that match TRBD2. This CDR3 is 16 amino acids long. The germline V gene encodes CDR1 SGHTS and CDR2 YDEGEE. V was clipped by 0 bases and J by 3 bases; unmatched bases: 6. In DNA form, the CDR3 reads TGTGCCAGCAGCTTGGGGCTAGCGGGGCTAAAAGAGACCCAGTACTTC. This codes for CASSLGLAGLKETQYF.

This chain links TRBV2 with TRBJ1-5, with a weak D call TRBD1 (5 bases). The CDR3 has 13 residues. Germline V gene data show CDR1 as SNHLY and CDR2 as FYNNEI. V lost 7 bases, J lost 7 bases, and 14 bases lay in between. The CDR3 here is CASTREGEQPQHF. The CDR3 DNA reads TGTGCCAGCACGCGGGAAGGGGAACAGCCCCAGCATTTT.

The rearrangement links TRBV9 to TRBJ2-5, with 9 bases matching TRBD2. CDR3 size: 14 residues. Trimming removed 2 bases from V and 5 bases from J; junction bases left unmatched: 4. From germline, CDR1 is SGDLS and CDR2 YYNGEE. CDR3 coding DNA: TGTGCCAGCAGCGTGAGGGGACTAGCCGAGACCCAGTACTTC. It yields the protein CASSVRGLAETQYF.

The chain combines TRBV25-1 with TRBJ1-2, with D perhaps TRBD1 (6 bases). In germline, CDR1 is MGHDK, CDR2 SYGVNS. Trimming took off 3 bases at V and 8 bases at J, with 16 bases between the two ends. The CDR3 runs 14 residues. CDR3 sequence: CASSDLTGGRGYTF. CDR3 nucleotide sequence: TGTGCCAGCAGTGACCTGACGGGGGGCCGGGGCTACACCTTC.